This TCR beta chain was documented in a study of Siglec-9 on CD8 T cells in melanoma (dated by TCRdb to the late 2010s). Study-wide context: Siglec-9 expression on CD8+ T cells and the role of Siglec-9 in regulating T cells in the melanoma tumor microenvironment were investigated in the study. Here is what the overall study found, with its caveats: Siglec-9 was reported to mark and regulate an effector memory CD8+ T-cell subset that appeared to accumulate within melanoma tumors.

With respect to this clone: The antigen it binds to is not known. There are no base qualities to consult, and no much larger clone falls within one base.

The method behind the library was the immunoSEQ multiplex PCR assay. Here the immuneACCESS table is served through TCRdb, limited to in-frame sequences with V and J called. Missing clones are a known gap in these copies; in checked studies unresolved V genes cover under half, and the rest lacks a known reason. For this sample there are over 30,000 clones; about 86% appear just once. The top ten hold more than 1.5% of the sample. Reading the germline V gene gives CDR1 MDHEN and CDR2 SYDVKM. V is pared back by 7 bases and J by 7 bases, with 22 bases lying between the germline termini. Counted from cysteine to phenylalanine, this CDR3 has 15 amino acids. Of all the DNA, just the CDR3 is kept, 45 bases in frame from base 1.

The source of this sequence is a human donor in good health. The sample taken for sequencing was Siglec-9- CD8+ T cells sorted from blood. Sample cell subset or site, as interpreted from the label and publication: CD8 T cells lacking Siglec-9. The sequence links TRBV28 to TRBJ1-1; TRBD1 is a possible D gene, resting on 5 matching bases. The DNA sequence follows: TGTGCCAGCACCCCTGGAGCACCCCGGACACTTGAAGCTTTCTTT. It codes for CASTPGAPRTLEAFF.